Listed below are T cell receptor beta chains from one sample, sequenced in a study of memory CD4+ T cells and cytomegalovirus serostatus. Repertoires were generated with immunoSEQ multiplex PCR, while TCRdb's copy carries only in-frame clones and drops some. The table lists some 44,000 clones, around four fifths of them singletons. The specimen sequenced was memory CD4+ T cells from blood. These receptors all stem from an adult in good health and CMV-seronegative. CDR3s include the opening cysteine and the closing phenylalanine or tryptophan. Each record gives: V gene, D gene, J gene, clone size, CDR3 DNA, CDR3 protein. The D gene is left open where the match is weak. Where a row states a size, it is once, few, many or the class of an expanded clone; other rows omit it.

v_gene: TRBV10-3; d_gene: -; j_gene: TRBJ1-1; abundance: -; CDR3nt: TGTGCCATCAGTGAGAAAGTTTCCAGGGCCAACACTGAAGCTTTCTTT; CDR3aa: CAISEKVSRANTEAFF
v_gene: TRBV6-5; d_gene: -; j_gene: TRBJ2-5; abundance: -; CDR3nt: TGTGCCAGCTCCCAAGGTGGGACCCAGTACTTC; CDR3aa: CASSQGGTQYF
v_gene: TRBV7-8; d_gene: -; j_gene: TRBJ2-3; abundance: -; CDR3nt: TGTGCCAGCAGTTTCTTCGGGGGAGCCCTCACAGATACGCAGTATTTT; CDR3aa: CASSFFGGALTDTQYF
v_gene: TRBV10-2; d_gene: -; j_gene: TRBJ2-5; abundance: -; CDR3nt: TGCGCCAGCAGTGAGCCTTCGGGACCGGGTGGGACCCAGTACTTC; CDR3aa: CASSEPSGPGGTQYF
v_gene: TRBV7-2; d_gene: TRBD1; j_gene: TRBJ2-5; abundance: -; CDR3nt: TGTGCCAGCAGCGTAACCGGGACAGGGGTAGAGACCCAGTACTTC; CDR3aa: CASSVTGTGVETQYF
v_gene: TRBV30; d_gene: -; j_gene: TRBJ2-3; abundance: -; CDR3nt: TGTGCCTGGAATGAAGATACGCAGTATTTT; CDR3aa: CAWNEDTQYF
v_gene: TRBV19; d_gene: -; j_gene: TRBJ2-5; abundance: -; CDR3nt: TGTGCCAGTAGTATGAACAGGGAAGAGACCCAGTACTTC; CDR3aa: CASSMNREETQYF
v_gene: TRBV4-2; d_gene: TRBD1; j_gene: TRBJ1-1; abundance: few; CDR3nt: TGTGCCAGCAGTTCGGACAGGGCAGACACTGAAGCTTTCTTT; CDR3aa: CASSSDRADTEAFF
v_gene: TRBV4-3; d_gene: TRBD1; j_gene: TRBJ1-1; abundance: -; CDR3nt: TGCGCCAGCAGCCAAGATGTCGGGACAGTGAACACTGAAGCTTTCTTT; CDR3aa: CASSQDVGTVNTEAFF
v_gene: TRBV4-3; d_gene: TRBD1; j_gene: TRBJ1-1; abundance: -; CDR3nt: TGCGCCAGCAGCCCGGACAGGGGGATGGAAGCTTTCTTT; CDR3aa: CASSPDRGMEAFF
v_gene: TRBV5-1; d_gene: -; j_gene: TRBJ2-1; abundance: few; CDR3nt: TGCGCCAGCAGCTTGAGGAGCGGCCACCCCTACAATGAGCAGTTCTTC; CDR3aa: CASSLRSGHPYNEQFF
v_gene: TRBV6-6; d_gene: -; j_gene: TRBJ2-7; abundance: -; CDR3nt: TGTGCCAGCAGTTACTCAGGGCGGGGACATACCTACGAGCAGTACTTC; CDR3aa: CASSYSGRGHTYEQYF
v_gene: TRBV7-3; d_gene: -; j_gene: TRBJ2-1; abundance: once; CDR3nt: TGTGCCAGCACCCACCGACCTAGACTACCATACAATGAGCAGTTCTTC; CDR3aa: CASTHRPRLPYNEQFF
v_gene: TRBV30; d_gene: TRBD2; j_gene: TRBJ2-3; abundance: -; CDR3nt: TGTGCCTGGAGAGGCGGGGGGGCGAGCACAGATACGCAGTATTTT; CDR3aa: CAWRGGGASTDTQYF
v_gene: TRBV5-5; d_gene: -; j_gene: TRBJ1-4; abundance: -; CDR3nt: TGTGCCAGCGGCTTATCCATAGCCAATAATGAAAAACTGTTTTTT; CDR3aa: CASGLSIANNEKLFF
v_gene: TRBV7-8; d_gene: -; j_gene: TRBJ1-6; abundance: -; CDR3nt: TGTGCCAGCAGCTTTGACGGACCCGGTAATTCACCCCTCCACTTT; CDR3aa: CASSFDGPGNSPLHF
v_gene: TRBV21-1; d_gene: -; j_gene: TRBJ1-5; abundance: -; CDR3nt: TGTGCCAGCAGCAAACAGTGCCGGACCGAGAGCAATCAGCCCCAGCATTTT; CDR3aa: CASSKQCRTESNQPQHF
v_gene: TRBV6-1; d_gene: -; j_gene: TRBJ2-1; abundance: -; CDR3nt: TGTGCCAGCCAGACAGGTTTCGATGAGCAGTTCTTC; CDR3aa: CASQTGFDEQFF
v_gene: TRBV18; d_gene: TRBD1; j_gene: TRBJ2-7; abundance: -; CDR3nt: TGTGCCAGCTCACCGCGGGACAGGGGCTACGAGCAGTACTTC; CDR3aa: CASSPRDRGYEQYF
v_gene: TRBV5-5; d_gene: -; j_gene: TRBJ2-5; abundance: -; CDR3nt: TGTGCCAGCAGCCCGGGACTTCAAGAGACCCAGTACTTC; CDR3aa: CASSPGLQETQYF
v_gene: TRBV4-3; d_gene: -; j_gene: TRBJ2-3; abundance: -; CDR3nt: TGCGCCAGCAGCCTTCAGGGAGGAACTGGAGATACGCAGTATTTT; CDR3aa: CASSLQGGTGDTQYF
v_gene: TRBV4-2; d_gene: TRBD1; j_gene: TRBJ2-3; abundance: -; CDR3nt: TGTGCCAGCAGCCAAACAGCCCCTTTGACAGGGAGTACGCAGTATTTT; CDR3aa: CASSQTAPLTGSTQYF
v_gene: TRBV4-1; d_gene: -; j_gene: TRBJ1-6; abundance: -; CDR3nt: TGCGCCAGCAGCCAAGAATGGCAGGGGAACTCACCCCTCCACTTT; CDR3aa: CASSQEWQGNSPLHF
v_gene: TRBV7-6; d_gene: TRBD1; j_gene: TRBJ2-2; abundance: -; CDR3nt: TGTGCCAGCAAGGGGGCACCCTTAAACACCGGGGAGCTGTTTTTT; CDR3aa: CASKGAPLNTGELFF
v_gene: TRBV7-2; d_gene: -; j_gene: TRBJ1-6; abundance: -; CDR3nt: TGTGCCAGCAGCCCATCTTTAGGGGGAGGCTCCTATAATTCACCCCTCCACTTT; CDR3aa: CASSPSLGGGSYNSPLHF
v_gene: TRBV9; d_gene: -; j_gene: TRBJ1-2; abundance: few; CDR3nt: TGTGCCAGCAGCGTAGAAGGGCACTATGGCTACACCTTC; CDR3aa: CASSVEGHYGYTF
v_gene: TRBV19; d_gene: TRBD2; j_gene: TRBJ2-1; abundance: -; CDR3nt: TGTGCCAGTAGTATGGTGACTAGCGGGGGTTCTGATGAGCAGTTCTTC; CDR3aa: CASSMVTSGGSDEQFF
v_gene: TRBV15; d_gene: -; j_gene: TRBJ1-5; abundance: -; CDR3nt: TGTGCCACCAGCCTCGGACGTAATCAGCCCCAGCATTTT; CDR3aa: CATSLGRNQPQHF
v_gene: TRBV30; d_gene: -; j_gene: TRBJ2-1; abundance: -; CDR3nt: TGTGCCTGGAGCTCCGTGGGTAACTACAATGAGCAGTTCTTC; CDR3aa: CAWSSVGNYNEQFF
v_gene: TRBV29-1; d_gene: TRBD1; j_gene: TRBJ1-3; abundance: -; CDR3nt: TGCAGCGGCGGACAGGGGAGCACCATATATTTT; CDR3aa: CSGGQGSTIYF
v_gene: TRBV10-3; d_gene: -; j_gene: TRBJ2-7; abundance: -; CDR3nt: TGTGCCATCAGTGAGGAGGGGGGCGGTTACGAGCAGTACTTC; CDR3aa: CAISEEGGGYEQYF